This T cell receptor beta chain is drawn from a study of Graves' ophthalmopathy and Graves' hyperthyroidism. Thyroid ultrasound, orbital computed tomography, TRAb, serum thyroxine and clinical symptoms formed the basis of diagnosis. The CDR3 runs 15 residues. Trimming cost V 7 bases and J 2 bases; bases outside gene matches: 9. TCR beta CDR3 amplification used RNA transcripts. First-round RT-PCR relied on HTBI primers, and a second-round multiplex PCR came next. TCRdb processed the multiplex PCR reads anew with MiXCR; each CDR3 protein has one entry. This sample has around 600,000 distinct CDR3 sequences, with 35% to 45% found just once. This clonotype was counted ten times or more.

The rearrangement links TRBV12-3 or TRBV12-4 to TRBJ1-1; 8 nucleotides agree with TRBD1. The sequencing sample was made of peripheral blood. The TCR was taken from an adult man with Graves' ophthalmopathy. The CDR3 DNA reads as TGTGCCAGCACCGACACCGGGACAGGAAACACTGAAGCTTTCTTT. As protein: CASTDTGTGNTEAFF.